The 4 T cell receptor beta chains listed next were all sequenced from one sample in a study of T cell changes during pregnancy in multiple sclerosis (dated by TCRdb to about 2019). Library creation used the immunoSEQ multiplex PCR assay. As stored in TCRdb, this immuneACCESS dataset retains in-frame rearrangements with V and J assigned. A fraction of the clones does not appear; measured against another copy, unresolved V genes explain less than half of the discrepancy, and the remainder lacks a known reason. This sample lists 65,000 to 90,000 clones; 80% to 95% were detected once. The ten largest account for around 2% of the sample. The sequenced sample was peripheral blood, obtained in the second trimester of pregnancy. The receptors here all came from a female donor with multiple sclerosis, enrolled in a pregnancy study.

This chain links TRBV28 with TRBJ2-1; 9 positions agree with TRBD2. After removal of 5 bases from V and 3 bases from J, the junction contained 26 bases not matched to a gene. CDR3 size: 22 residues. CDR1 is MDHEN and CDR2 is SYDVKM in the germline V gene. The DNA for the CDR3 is TGTGCCAGCAGTCCTCACCGTCGACTAGCGGCTGAGAAAACTAGTGACTACAATGAGCAGTTCTTC. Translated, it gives CASSPHRRLAAEKTSDYNEQFF.

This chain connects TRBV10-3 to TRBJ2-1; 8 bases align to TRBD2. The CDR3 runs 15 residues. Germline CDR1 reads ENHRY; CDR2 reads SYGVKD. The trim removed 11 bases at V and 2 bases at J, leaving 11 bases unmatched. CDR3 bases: TGTGCCGCCCTCCCGGGACTAGGGGCCTACAATGAGCAGTTCTTC. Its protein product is CAALPGLGAYNEQFF.

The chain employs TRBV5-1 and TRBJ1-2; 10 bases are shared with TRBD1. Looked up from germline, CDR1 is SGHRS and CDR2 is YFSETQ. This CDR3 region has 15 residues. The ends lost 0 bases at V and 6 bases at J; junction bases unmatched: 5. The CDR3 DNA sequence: TGCGCCAGCAGCTTGGAGACAGGGGGCGGCCATGGCTACACCTTC. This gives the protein CASSLETGGGHGYTF.

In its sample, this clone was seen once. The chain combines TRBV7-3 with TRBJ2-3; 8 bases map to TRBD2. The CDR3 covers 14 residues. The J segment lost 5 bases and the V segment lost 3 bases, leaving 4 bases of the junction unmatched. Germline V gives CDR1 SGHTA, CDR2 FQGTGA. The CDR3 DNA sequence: TGTGCCAGCAGCTTGACTAGCGCCCAAGATACGCAGTATTTT. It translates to CASSLTSAQDTQYF.